These T cell receptor beta chains were read from a single sample in a study of T cell responses to AZD1222 COVID-19 vaccine. Sequencing used immunoSEQ multiplex PCR; TCRdb keeps in-frame clones, though not all of them. The sample records about 100,000 clones, around 85% being singletons. Material: peripheral blood, obtained on day 0 of AZD1222 vaccination. These TCRs come from an adult in good health. CDR3s include the opening cysteine and the closing phenylalanine or tryptophan. A D gene is named only where the DNA matches it firmly. Size values are once, few and many counts, or a class for expanded clones, and some rows have none.

-	TRBV11-1	TRBJ2-3	TRBD1	CASSLWTGGENTQYF	TGTGCCAGCAGCCTGTGGACAGGGGGCGAGAATACGCAGTATTTT
-	TRBV25-1	TRBJ2-3	TRBD2	CASSGTSGGLGTQYF	TGTGCCAGCAGTGGGACTAGCGGGGGGTTGGGTACGCAGTATTTT
-	TRBV3-1/TRBV3-2	TRBJ2-1	-	CASSQAGNNEQFF	TGTGCCAGCAGCCAGGCGGGGAACAATGAGCAGTTCTTC
once	TRBV7-2	TRBJ2-5	TRBD1	CASSSGQQETQYF	TGTGCCAGCAGCTCGGGACAGCAAGAGACCCAGTACTTC
few	TRBV5-4	TRBJ1-3	TRBD1	CASSFQGAGNTIYF	TGTGCCAGCAGCTTTCAGGGGGCTGGAAACACCATATATTTT
-	TRBV30	TRBJ1-3	TRBD1	CACRQGAGNTIYF	TGTGCCTGTCGACAGGGGGCTGGAAACACCATATATTTT
-	TRBV9	TRBJ1-5	-	CASSVGDYNQPQHF	TGTGCCAGCAGCGTAGGGGACTACAATCAGCCCCAGCATTTT
once	TRBV6-6	TRBJ1-3	TRBD1	CASSYWDRKSGNTIYF	TGTGCCAGCAGTTACTGGGACAGGAAATCTGGAAACACCATATATTTT
-	TRBV19	TRBJ1-6	TRBD1	CASSDRVYSPLHF	TGTGCCAGTAGCGACAGGGTATATTCACCCCTCCACTTT
-	TRBV5-6	TRBJ2-5	TRBD2	CASSFPHGGIQETQYF	TGTGCCAGCAGCTTCCCCCACGGGGGGATACAAGAGACCCAGTACTTC
-	TRBV15	TRBJ2-7	TRBD2	CATSSRGGGSWDEQYF	TGTGCCACCAGTAGCCGGGGGGGAGGGTCGTGGGACGAGCAGTACTTC
-	TRBV18	TRBJ2-3	TRBD2	CASSPLTSGITDTQYF	TGTGCCAGCTCACCGTTGACTAGCGGGATTACAGATACGCAGTATTTT
-	TRBV11-2	TRBJ2-7	-	CASSPTSGPYEQYF	TGTGCCAGCAGCCCGACCAGCGGCCCCTACGAGCAGTACTTC
-	TRBV7-9	TRBJ1-4	-	CASSLVLGRNEKLFF	TGTGCCAGCAGCTTAGTACTGGGCCGCAATGAAAAACTGTTTTTT
-	TRBV15	TRBJ2-1	-	CATSIRTKNIEQFF	TGTGCCACCAGCATTAGGACAAAGAATATTGAGCAGTTCTTC
-	TRBV10-3	TRBJ1-4	TRBD1	CAISAGQGDEKLFF	TGTGCCATCAGCGCGGGACAGGGGGATGAAAAACTGTTTTTT
once	TRBV6-6	TRBJ2-4	-	CASSGGGTGAKNIQYF	TGTGCCAGCAGTGGGGGTGGGACCGGGGCCAAAAACATTCAGTACTTC
-	TRBV29-1	TRBJ2-3	TRBD2	CSYTLATSTDTQYF	TGCAGCTATACACTAGCGACTAGCACAGATACGCAGTATTTT
-	TRBV11-3	TRBJ2-2	TRBD2	CASSLVLAGRADTGELFF	TGTGCCAGCAGCTTGGTTCTAGCGGGAAGGGCGGACACCGGGGAGCTGTTTTTT
-	TRBV7-9	TRBJ1-1	-	CASSLALVNTEAFF	TGTGCCAGCAGCTTAGCGCTAGTGAACACTGAAGCTTTCTTT